The 7 T cell receptor beta chains below were found in one sample sequenced in a study of blood T cells in healthy people across ages. Primed by a sample-barcoded 5' primer and a J-beta primer mix, a second PCR proceeded for about 6 to 12 cycles. MiXCR, applied by TCRdb to the 5' RACE reads, yields one record per CDR3 protein. The sample gives roughly 720,000 distinct CDR3 sequences, less than 70% of which show up once; under 50% is in the top ten. Sequenced: blood. The receptor source for this set is a man aged 80 or over in good health.

This chain uses TRBV12-3 or TRBV12-4 with TRBJ2-3; 13 nucleotides agree with TRBD2. The trim removed 3 bases at V and 14 bases at J, leaving 20 bases unmatched. CDR3 length equals 18 residues. In nucleotides, the CDR3 is TGTGCCAGCAGTTTTGGGCTAGGACTAGCGGGAGTGGACAGAGACGCGTATTTT. As protein: CASSFGLGLAGVDRDAYF.

V and J are TRBV20-1 and TRBJ2-7, with D maybe TRBD2 (5 bases). The DNA end lines up better with TRBJ2-5; the J call may be wrong. Germline V gene lookup returns CDR1 DFQATT and CDR2 SNEGSKA (reference sequence). The CDR3 spans 13 residues. The CDR3 sequence is CSASLGEWETQYF. The CDR3 DNA follows: TGCAGTGCTTCTCTCGGGGAGTGGGAGACCCAGTACTTC.

This sequence joins TRBV11-2 and TRBJ2-3; TRBD1 matches 9 bases. Germline trimming cut 11 bases from V and 4 bases from J; bases unmatched to any gene: 13. Germline V gene lookup returns CDR1 SGHAT and CDR2 FQNNGV. The CDR3 runs to 15 residues. Here the CDR3 DNA reads TGTGCCGGCACCCATCCACAGGGGGCCGCAGATACGCAGTATTTT. As protein: CAGTHPQGAADTQYF. The complete variable domain, with remaining parts taken from reference TRBV11-2 and TRBJ2-3, reads EAGVAQSPRYKIIEKRQSVAFWCNPISGHATLYWYQQILGQGPKLLIQFQNNGVVDDSQLPKDRFSAERLKGVDSTLKIQPAKLEDSAVYLCAGTHPQGAADTQYFGPGTRLTVL.

The chain links TRBV6-4 to TRBJ2-1, with 7 bases lining up with TRBD2. V shed 6 bases, J shed 10 bases, and the junction held 9 bases outside the gene matches. Germline CDR1 and CDR2: MRHNA and SNTAGT. The CDR3 runs to 13 residues. For the CDR3, the DNA is TGTGCCAGCAGCGATGGACTAGAGGACGAGCAGTTCTTC. Translating it yields CASSDGLEDEQFF.

In its sample, this clonotype was seen a few times. V gene TRBV6-6 combines with J gene TRBJ2-3; weak D call: TRBD2 (6 bases). Trimming pared 2 bases from V and 3 bases from J, leaving 15 bases between. Germline loops: CDR1 MNHNY, CDR2 SVGAGI (reference sequence). The CDR3 consists of 16 residues. The CDR3 sequence: CASSYHPGLPTDTQYF. CDR3 nucleotides: TGTGCCAGCAGTTACCACCCGGGACTCCCAACAGATACGCAGTATTTT.

This clonotype was seen a few times. The V gene is TRBV6-1, the J gene TRBJ2-7; 11 bases line up with TRBD1. Germline CDR1 is MNHNS and CDR2 is SASEGT. Losses at the gene ends were 6 bases for V and 4 bases for J; bases not matched to a gene: 5. The CDR3 totals 14 residues. CDR3 loop: CASRPRDRGYEQYF. CDR3 nucleotides: TGTGCCAGCAGGCCCCGGGACAGGGGGTACGAGCAGTACTTC.

The chain joins TRBV12-3 or TRBV12-4 to TRBJ1-2; the D gene is possibly TRBD1 (5 bases). V gave up 5 bases and J gave up 4 bases, with 14 bases separating them. The CDR3 is made up of 14 amino acids. The CDR3 loop is CASSIGGTGYGYTF. The CDR3 nucleotides read TGTGCCAGCAGTATAGGAGGGACCGGCTATGGCTACACCTTC.